Reported below is one T cell receptor (beta chain). Its specificity is unknown. This entry is derived from a study of early T cells in non-severe SARS-CoV-2 infection. On the study more broadly: Chains were not paired, and sequencing was done on bulk RNA from unsorted whole blood.

Germline CDR1 reads SGHRS; CDR2 reads YFSETQ. The ends were cut back, 4 bases at V and 2 bases at J, with 4 bases in the middle. This CDR3 spans 13 amino acids. Findings and caveats of the study: The VDJdb matching leaned toward anti-spike CD8 responses and overlooked private and CD4 specificities.

The library protocol tagged individual cDNA molecules with unique molecular identifiers. TCRdb reprocessed the 5' RACE reads with MiXCR, giving one entry per CDR3 protein. Of 75,000 to 100,000 distinct CDR3 sequences listed, approximately 15% are singletons. Material: whole blood. The J gene is TRBJ2-6, the V gene TRBV5-1, with D hard to call. The sequence was collected from an adult who was a healthcare worker with PCR-confirmed SARS-CoV-2 infection or an uninfected control (not recorded which). CDR3: CASSETGANVLTF. The CDR3 DNA sequence: TGCGCCAGCAGCGAAACTGGGGCCAACGTCCTGACTTTC.